These 29 T cell receptor beta chains were sequenced from one sample in a study of blood T cell repertoires in COVID-19. The protocol was immunoSEQ multiplex PCR, while the TCRdb copy is restricted to in-frame clones and leaves out a portion. The sample has around 100,000 clones; roughly 85% are singletons. The sequencing input was peripheral blood. The receptor source for this set is a man over 45 in a cohort sampled during active COVID-19.

The chain has TRBV2 and TRBJ2-3; D perhaps matches TRBD2 (6 bases). Germline-derived CDR1 and CDR2 are SNHLY and FYNNEI. The CDR3 is made up of 16 amino acids. The germline V and J ends were trimmed by 5 bases and 2 bases, with 17 bases remaining between them. CDR3 sequence reads: CASSRGTGEFTDTQYF. The CDR3 DNA sequence: TGTGCCAGCAGTCGCGGGACGGGGGAGTTCACAGATACGCAGTATTTT.

The V and J genes are TRBV6-5 and TRBJ1-2; D unresolved. There are 13 residues in the CDR3. CDR1 and CDR2 (germline): MNHEY, SVGAGI. Trimming left V 7 bases short and J 5 bases short, with 14 bases between. The CDR3 protein is CASTLDGTYGYTF. CDR3 nucleotides: TGTGCCAGCACCCTAGACGGCACGTATGGCTACACCTTC.

The chain links TRBV14 to TRBJ1-2, with D possibly TRBD1 on 5 matching bases. This CDR3 region has 12 residues. Trimming shortened V by 3 bases and J by 7 bases, and 9 bases separated the two germline ends. CDR1 SGHDN and CDR2 FVKESK come from the germline V gene. This CDR3 reads CASSHRATGYTF. CDR3 DNA sequence: TGTGCCAGCAGCCACAGGGCTACTGGCTACACCTTC.

CDR3 nucleotide sequence: TGTGCCAGCAGCTTACAACAGTCCTATGGCTACACCTTC. Translated, it gives CASSLQQSYGYTF. The chain links TRBV11-2 to TRBJ1-2; D gene unclear. CDR3 size: 13 residues. V lost 2 bases and J lost 4, with 8 bases in between. CDR1 and CDR2 from the germline V gene are SGHAT and FQNNGV.

The rearrangement links TRBV28 to TRBJ2-2; TRBD2 might be the D (6 bases). Germline V gives CDR1 MDHEN, CDR2 SYDVKM. V gave up 3 bases and J gave up 2 bases, with 10 bases separating them. The CDR3 sequence is 15 residues long. The CDR3 spells CASSLAGFNTGELFF. Written as DNA, the CDR3 is TGTGCCAGCAGTTTGGCGGGATTTAACACCGGGGAGCTGTTTTTT.

The chain is built from TRBV18 and TRBJ2-1, with 7 bases identical to TRBD1. CDR3 length: 15 amino acids. V was clipped by 4 bases and J by 10 bases; unmatched bases: 13. The germline V gene encodes CDR1 KGHSH and CDR2 LQKENI. Written as DNA, the CDR3 is TGTGCCAGCTCACTTAGACAGGGCCACTTTGACGAGCAGTTCTTC. Translation: CASSLRQGHFDEQFF.

This chain uses TRBV2 with TRBJ1-2, with 10 nucleotides matching TRBD1. Trimming removed 4 bases from V and 2 bases from J; junction bases left unmatched: 1. CDR3 length: 14 amino acids. Germline V gives CDR1 SNHLY, CDR2 FYNNEI. CDR3 amino acids: CASSGTGGNYGYTF. CDR3 nucleotides: TGTGCCAGCAGTGGGACAGGGGGAAACTATGGCTACACCTTC.

The CDR3 loop reads CASRARGQGNSPLHF. The CDR3, as DNA: TGTGCCAGCAGGGCGCGGGGACAGGGAAATTCACCCCTCCACTTT. The chain has TRBV25-1 and TRBJ1-6; TRBD1 matches 9 bases. The CDR3 loop spans 15 amino acids. The junction had 7 bases not matched to a gene; V was cut back by 6 bases and J by 7 bases. In germline, CDR1 is MGHDK, CDR2 SYGVNS.

The V gene is TRBV4-2, the J gene TRBJ2-6; no clear D gene. Germline V gene lookup returns CDR1 LGHNA and CDR2 YNFKEQ. The CDR3 runs 18 residues. V was pared by 1 base and J by 0 bases, with 13 bases between. Here the CDR3 DNA reads TGTGCCAGCAGCCAAGCACTTATTACGGGCTCTGGGGCCAACGTCCTGACTTTC. It codes for CASSQALITGSGANVLTF.

This clone was recorded once. The chain couples TRBV2 to TRBJ2-3, with 8 bases matching TRBD1. V gave up 6 bases and J gave up 2 bases; unmatched junction bases: 7. Germline CDR1 SNHLY, CDR2 FYNNEI. The CDR3 runs to 15 residues. This chain's CDR3 is CASSSTGASTDTQYF. CDR3 coding DNA: TGTGCCAGCAGCTCGACAGGGGCGTCCACAGATACGCAGTATTTT.

The rearrangement links TRBV19 to TRBJ2-3, with 12 bases matching TRBD2. The CDR3 is 19 residues long. V lost 0 bases to trimming and J lost 0 bases; unmatched junction nucleotides: 7. Germline V lookup: CDR1 LNHDA, CDR2 SQIVND (reference sequence). The CDR3 bases are TGTGCCAGTAGTATAGATCAGGCTAGCGGGGGGGCTAGCACAGATACGCAGTATTTT. Translating it yields CASSIDQASGGASTDTQYF. Variable domain in full (rest from reference TRBV19 and TRBJ2-3): DGGITQSPKYLFRKEGQNVTLSCEQNLNHDAMYWYRQDPGQGLRLIYYSQIVNDFQKGDIAEGYSVSREKKESFPLTVTSAQKNPTAFYLCASSIDQASGGASTDTQYFGPGTRLTVL.

The rearrangement uses TRBV7-8 and TRBJ1-5, with 8 bases lining up with TRBD1. The CDR3 extends over 16 amino acids. With 1 base clipped from V and 4 bases from J, the junction kept 6 bases outside the gene matches. CDR1 and CDR2 from the germline V gene are SGHVS and FQNEAQ. The CDR3 nucleotides are TGTGCCAGCAGCTTAGAGGGACAGGACCTTAATCAGCCCCAGCATTTT. Protein: CASSLEGQDLNQPQHF.

This chain links TRBV2 with TRBJ2-1; D perhaps matches TRBD2 (6 bases). V was clipped by 2 bases and J by 7 bases, with 15 bases between them. The CDR3 extends over 15 amino acids. The germline CDR1 and CDR2 sequences are SNHLY and FYNNEI. CDR3 protein: CASSESRGDLNEQFF. CDR3 nucleotides: TGTGCCAGCAGTGAATCTCGCGGGGACCTTAATGAGCAGTTCTTC.

The J gene is TRBJ2-2, the V gene TRBV6-5; possible D gene TRBD2, 5 bases. Between the trimmed V and J ends, which lost 6 bases and 4 bases, there was a span of 12 bases. This CDR3 is 14 amino acids long. Germline V gives CDR1 MNHEY, CDR2 SVGAGI. CDR3 bases: TGTGCCAGCAGCTTAATGGGAGCCACCGGGGAGCTGTTTTTT. Translated: CASSLMGATGELFF.

The rearrangement links TRBV3-1 (or the pseudogene TRBV3-2) to TRBJ1-1; D may be TRBD1 (5 bases). V lost 4 bases and J 6 bases, leaving 12 bases between the germline ends. The germline CDR1 and CDR2 sequences are LGHDT and YNNKEL (reference sequence). CDR3 length: 13 amino acids. The CDR3 loop reads CASSLQGSAEAFF. The CDR3 nucleotides are TGTGCCAGCAGCCTCCAGGGTTCCGCTGAAGCTTTCTTT.

The chain couples TRBV5-6 to TRBJ1-2; TRBD1 might be the D (5 bases). CDR3 size: 15 residues. With 1 base removed from V and 1 base from J, the gap between germline ends came to 11 bases. From germline, CDR1 is SGHDT and CDR2 YYEEEE. In DNA form, the CDR3 reads TGTGCCAGCAGCTTGACAGGCCAACTTAACTATGGCTACACCTTC. This codes for CASSLTGQLNYGYTF. The variable domain in full, with the rest retrieved from reference TRBV5-6 and TRBJ1-2, is DAGVTQSPTHLIKTRGQQVTLRCSPKSGHDTVSWYQQALGQGPQFIFQYYEEEERQRGNFPDRFSGHQFPNYSSELNVNALLLGDSALYLCASSLTGQLNYGYTFGSGTRLTVV.

The chain carries TRBV15 and TRBJ1-1; D is unclear. The CDR3 is 15 amino acids. Germline lookup yields CDR1 LNHNV and CDR2 YYDKDF (reference sequence). The V end lost 1 base, the J end lost 4 bases, and 13 bases lay between the germline ends. The CDR3 region is CATSRGEAGGTEAFF. The CDR3 coding sequence is TGTGCCACCAGCAGAGGGGAGGCGGGCGGCACTGAAGCTTTCTTT. Looking up the rest from reference TRBV15 and TRBJ1-1 gives the full variable domain: DAMVIQNPRYQVTQFGKPVTLSCSQTLNHNVMYWYQQKSSQAPKLLFHYYDKDFNNEADTPDNFQSRRPNTSFCFLDIRSPGLGDTAMYLCATSRGEAGGTEAFFGQGTRLTVV.

The rearrangement links TRBV19 to TRBJ1-2; 10 nucleotides align to TRBD1. This CDR3 region has 16 residues. CDR1 and CDR2 (germline): LNHDA, SQIVND (reference sequence). V shed 0 bases, J shed 4 bases, and the junction held 5 bases outside the gene matches. This CDR3 reads CASSIDETGGIYGYTF. CDR3 coding DNA: TGTGCCAGTAGTATAGACGAGACAGGGGGCATCTATGGCTACACCTTC.

CDR3 protein: CASSQSPQGASGNTIYF. CDR3 sequence (DNA): TGCGCCAGCAGCCAGTCTCCCCAGGGGGCCTCTGGAAACACCATATATTTT. V usage is TRBV4-1 and J usage is TRBJ1-3, with 8 bases identical to TRBD1. Germline loops: CDR1 MGHRA, CDR2 YSYEKL. The V segment lost 3 bases and the J segment 0 bases; nucleotides outside the gene matches: 7. The CDR3 runs to 17 residues.

This clone was counted once. The chain employs TRBV11-3 and TRBJ2-1, with D unclear. V was pared by 5 bases and J by 7 bases, with 15 bases between. The CDR3 has 14 amino acids. CDR1 and CDR2 from the germline V gene are SGHNT and YENEEA. CDR3 sequence (DNA): TGTGCCAGCAGCGAAGCGTCCCGTTGGAATGAGCAGTTCTTC. Translated: CASSEASRWNEQFF. Drawing the rest from reference TRBV11-3 and TRBJ2-1, the complete variable domain is EAGVVQSPRYKIIEKKQPVAFWCNPISGHNTLYWYLQNLGQGPELLIRYENEEAVDDSQLPKDRFSAERLKGVDSTLKIQPAELGDSAVYLCASSEASRWNEQFFGPGTRLTVL.

V and J are TRBV5-1 and TRBJ1-6; 9 nucleotides agree with TRBD1. This CDR3 region has 15 residues. V gave up 5 bases and J gave up 7 bases; unmatched junction bases: 7. Looked up from germline, CDR1 is SGHRS and CDR2 is YFSETQ. In nucleotides, the CDR3 is TGCGCCAGCAGGGACGCCGGGACAGGGAATTCACCCCTCCACTTT. It is translated as CASRDAGTGNSPLHF.

V usage is TRBV19 and J usage is TRBJ1-4; 9 bases are shared with TRBD1. The CDR3 covers 16 residues. Unmatched junction bases numbered 4, after V lost 5 bases and J lost 0 bases. In germline, CDR1 is LNHDA, CDR2 SQIVND (reference sequence). The CDR3 DNA is TGTGCCAGTAGTCACCGGGACAGGGCAACTAATGAAAAACTGTTTTTT. Its translation: CASSHRDRATNEKLFF.

The chain carries TRBV11-2 and TRBJ1-4; possibly TRBD1 for D (5 bases). The V end lost 5 bases, the J end lost 5 bases, and 15 bases lay between the germline ends. Per the germline V gene, CDR1 is SGHAT and CDR2 is FQNNGV. The CDR3 spans 15 residues. CDR3 DNA sequence: TGTGCCAGCAGCCCCCGGGGGGAGAGAAATGAAAAACTGTTTTTT. Protein sequence: CASSPRGERNEKLFF. The full variable domain, rest sourced from reference TRBV11-2 and TRBJ1-4, is EAGVAQSPRYKIIEKRQSVAFWCNPISGHATLYWYQQILGQGPKLLIQFQNNGVVDDSQLPKDRFSAERLKGVDSTLKIQPAKLEDSAVYLCASSPRGERNEKLFFGSGTQLSVL.

This chain uses TRBV4-3 with TRBJ1-1; D call uncertain. Trimming pared 0 bases from V and 5 bases from J, leaving 10 bases between. CDR3 size: 14 residues. Germline assignment: CDR1 LGHNA and CDR2 YSLEER. For the CDR3, the DNA is TGCGCCAGCAGCCAAGAGGTTCTGGCAACTGAAGCTTTCTTT. It specifies CASSQEVLATEAFF.

The chain uses TRBV7-6 and TRBJ2-2; maybe TRBD1 (5 bases). CDR1 and CDR2 (germline): SGHVS, FNYEAQ. V shed 1 base and J shed 5 bases, with 11 bases lying between them. The CDR3 consists of 15 residues. CDR3 region: CASSLGQGQTGELFF. CDR3 bases: TGTGCCAGCAGCTTAGGGCAGGGCCAAACCGGGGAGCTGTTTTTT. Drawing the rest from reference TRBV7-6 and TRBJ2-2, the complete variable domain is GAGVSQSPRYKVTKRGQDVALRCDPISGHVSLYWYRQALGQGPEFLTYFNYEAQQDKSGLPNDRFSAERPEGSISTLTIQRTEQRDSAMYRCASSLGQGQTGELFFGEGSRLTVL.

The chain links TRBV6-6 to TRBJ2-5; TRBD2 matches 7 bases. Per germline, CDR1 MNHNY and CDR2 SVGAGI (reference sequence). V lost 5 bases, J lost 5 bases, and 8 bases stayed unmatched. The CDR3 sequence is 14 residues long. The CDR3 protein is CASSPTTSWETQYF. CDR3 in DNA: TGTGCCAGCAGTCCGACGACTAGCTGGGAGACCCAGTACTTC.

This clone was seen only once. The rearrangement uses TRBV5-1 and TRBJ2-3; a weak D match, TRBD2 (6 bases). V dropped 4 bases and J dropped 2 bases, with 11 bases sitting between them. Germline values: CDR1 SGHRS, CDR2 YFSETQ. The CDR3 is 14 amino acids. The CDR3 region has the DNA TGCGCCAGCAGCCTCGGGACTTACACAGATACGCAGTATTTT. Translating it yields CASSLGTYTDTQYF.

The V gene is TRBV11-2, the J gene TRBJ2-1; D is perhaps TRBD1 (5 bases). The V end lost 2 bases, the J end lost 3 bases, and 17 bases lay between the germline ends. This CDR3 region has 17 residues. The germline V gene has CDR1 SGHAT and CDR2 FQNNGV. The CDR3: CASSLQEATVIYNEQFF. CDR3 bases: TGTGCCAGCAGCTTACAGGAAGCGACAGTTATCTACAATGAGCAGTTCTTC.

The chain employs TRBV24-1 and TRBJ2-3; 7 bases are shared with TRBD1. This CDR3 region has 16 residues. CDR1 is KGHDR and CDR2 is SFDVKD in the germline V gene. J was trimmed by 1 base and V by 4 bases; bases with no gene match: 7. The CDR3 DNA is TGTGCCACCAGTGAGTACAGGGGAGCGGGCACAGATACGCAGTATTTT. Translating it yields CATSEYRGAGTDTQYF.